One and the same sample provided the 25 T cell receptor beta chains below, sequenced in a study of CD8 T cells in Susac syndrome. Reverse transcription used about 0.5 to 1 ug RNA and random hexamers. TCRdb itself ran the immunoSEQ multiplex PCR reads through MiXCR, one entry per CDR3 protein. The sample holds fewer than 200,000 distinct CDR3 sequences, 94% seen once. Sequenced sample: CD4+ T cells from PBMCs. These receptor sequences come from a human donor with Susac syndrome.

The chain carries TRBV6-5 and TRBJ1-1; 8 bases match TRBD1. Germline values: CDR1 MNHEY, CDR2 SVGAGI. V dropped 6 bases and J dropped 7; count of bases not matched to a gene: 7. This CDR3 has 13 amino acids. The CDR3: CASRPTGAGEAFF. The CDR3 nucleotides read TGTGCCAGCAGGCCGACAGGGGCGGGTGAAGCTTTCTTT.

The gene calls are TRBV4-2 and TRBJ2-3; a weak D match, TRBD2 (5 bases). From germline, CDR1 is LGHNA and CDR2 YNFKEQ. V was cut by 4 bases and J by 0 bases, with 17 bases left in between. The CDR3 length is 17 residues. The CDR3 bases are TGTGCCAGCAGCCGAGGACTTTCCCTGGAGAGCACAGATACGCAGTATTTT. Translating it yields CASSRGLSLESTDTQYF.

V gene TRBV30 combines with J gene TRBJ1-2; tentative D call: TRBD1 (5 bases). Trimming stripped 0 bases from V and 6 bases from J, with 11 bases between. CDR1 GTSNPN and CDR2 SVGIG come from the germline V gene (reference sequence). The CDR3 extends over 13 amino acids. Here the CDR3 DNA reads TGTGCCTGGAGTGTACGGGGGTGGGATGGCTACACCTTC. Translation gives CAWSVRGWDGYTF.

The V call is TRBV6-2 or TRBV6-3, the J call TRBJ2-3; D assignment may be TRBD1 or TRBD2 (5 bases each). V shed 10 bases and J shed 2 bases, with 10 bases lying between them. This CDR3 has 12 amino acids. Looked up from germline, CDR1 is MNHEY and CDR2 is SVGEGT. The CDR3 protein is CATRDHTDTQYF. The CDR3 DNA follows: TGTGCCACAAGGGACCACACAGATACGCAGTATTTT.

V gene TRBV29-1 combines with J gene TRBJ1-1; perhaps TRBD1 as D (6 bases). This CDR3 contains 13 residues. Trimming pared 7 bases from V and 1 base from J, leaving 13 bases between. The germline V gene encodes CDR1 SQVTM and CDR2 ANQGSEA. The CDR3 sequence is CSAAGTKNTEAFF. CDR3 sequence (DNA): TGCAGCGCAGCCGGGACAAAGAACACTGAAGCTTTCTTT.

The chain combines TRBV30 with TRBJ1-5; D uncertain. There are 14 residues in the CDR3. The germline CDR1 and CDR2 sequences are GTSNPN and SVGIG (reference sequence). V was shortened by 2 bases and J by 0 bases, with 8 bases between the two germline ends. For the CDR3, the DNA is TGTGCCTGGAGTAGCACTAATAGCAATCAGCCCCAGCATTTT. Protein product: CAWSSTNSNQPQHF. Together with reference TRBV30 and TRBJ1-5, the CDR3 gives the full variable domain: SQTIHQWPATLVQPVGSPLSLECTVEGTSNPNLYWYRQAAGRGLQLLFYSVGIGQISSEVPQNLSASRPQDRQFILSSKKLLLSDSGFYLCAWSSTNSNQPQHFGDGTRLSIL.

The chain couples TRBV6-2 or TRBV6-3 to TRBJ1-5; D is undetermined. The CDR3 length is 16 residues. Germline V gene data show CDR1 as MNHEY and CDR2 as SVGEGT. The V end was cut by 0 bases, the J end by 2 bases, with 11 bases between. The CDR3 reads CASSYSEGGGNQPQHF. The DNA of the CDR3 is TGTGCCAGCAGTTACTCGGAGGGCGGGGGCAATCAGCCCCAGCATTTT.

CDR3 region: CASSDRAGAGRVEQFF. The CDR3 bases are TGTGCCAGCAGCGACAGGGCGGGGGCTGGACGTGTTGAGCAGTTCTTC. This chain joins TRBV12-3 or TRBV12-4 and TRBJ2-1, with D tentatively TRBD1 or TRBD2 (7 bases each). The CDR3 consists of 16 residues. The V and J ends lost 6 bases and 9 bases respectively, with 24 bases between them.

The rearrangement uses TRBV9 and TRBJ2-5; no definite D call. The CDR3 totals 12 residues. Trimming took off 0 bases at V and 9 bases at J, with 9 bases between the two ends. The germline V gene encodes CDR1 SGDLS and CDR2 YYNGEE. The CDR3 spells CASSVATGPQYF. The CDR3 DNA reads as TGTGCCAGCAGCGTAGCGACCGGGCCCCAGTACTTC.

This clonotype showed up just once. This chain connects TRBV20-1 to TRBJ1-6; D is possibly TRBD1 (6 bases). Germline values: CDR1 DFQATT, CDR2 SNEGSKA (reference sequence). There are 15 residues in the CDR3. The ends were cut back, 6 bases at V and 7 bases at J, with 19 bases in the middle. The DNA for the CDR3 is TGCAGTGCCCCGGAAAGGGGGGTCCGCAATTCACCCCTCCACTTT. Translation gives CSAPERGVRNSPLHF.

The rearrangement joins TRBV6-5 to TRBJ2-2, with D perhaps TRBD2 (5 bases). The V gene lost 11 bases and the J gene lost 1 base, with 14 bases spanning the gap. The CDR3 spans 14 residues. From germline, CDR1 is MNHEY and CDR2 SVGAGI. DNA for the CDR3: TGTGCCGCGGGTGGAAGACAGAACACCGGGGAGCTGTTTTTT. Translating gives CAAGGRQNTGELFF.

The gene calls are TRBV2 and TRBJ2-3; TRBD1 matches at 8 bases. The CDR3 extends over 15 amino acids. Germline V gene sequence: CDR1 SNHLY, CDR2 FYNNEI. Germline trimming cut 3 bases from V and 1 base from J; bases unmatched to any gene: 3. The CDR3 protein is CASSESGGGTDTQYF. The CDR3 DNA reads TGTGCCAGCAGTGAGTCAGGGGGCGGCACAGATACGCAGTATTTT.

The chain uses TRBV20-1 and TRBJ1-2; D unresolved. V was trimmed by 5 bases and J by 0 bases, leaving 22 bases between them. The germline gives CDR1 DFQATT, CDR2 SNEGSKA (reference sequence). This CDR3 is 17 amino acids long. As DNA, the CDR3 is TGCAGTGCTGGTACTCAAGTGGCAGGCTTTCCTAACTATGGCTACACCTTC. This codes for CSAGTQVAGFPNYGYTF.

The chain has TRBV7-6 and TRBJ2-2, with TRBD1 matching over 7 bases. The CDR3 is 14 amino acids. The junction had 6 bases not matched to a gene; V was cut back by 11 bases and J by 0 bases. Germline V gene sequence: CDR1 SGHVS, CDR2 FNYEAQ. In DNA, the CDR3 is TGTGCCGTCAGACAGGGTGCGAACACCGGGGAGCTGTTTTTT. It encodes CAVRQGANTGELFF.

The gene calls are TRBV7-9 and TRBJ1-5; D unclear. CDR3 length: 13 residues. Germline assignment: CDR1 SEHNR and CDR2 FQNEAQ (reference sequence). The V end lost 2 bases, the J end lost 10 bases, and 12 bases lay between the germline ends. CDR3 in DNA: TGTGCCAGCAGCTTAAACCCGGGTCTCCCCCAGCATTTT. Residues: CASSLNPGLPQHF.

This chain uses TRBV29-1 with TRBJ2-7, with 7 bases that match TRBD1. This CDR3 has 13 residues. Trimming cost V 4 bases and J 6 bases; bases outside gene matches: 9. The germline V gene has CDR1 SQVTM and CDR2 ANQGSEA. Here the CDR3 DNA reads TGCAGCGTTGGGGACAGCCTCCGTTTCGAGCAGTACTTC. Amino acids: CSVGDSLRFEQYF.

The CDR3 nucleotides are TGCAGTGCCTCTGTACTGAACACTGAAGCTTTCTTT. Translation: CSASVLNTEAFF. The chain is built from TRBV20-1 and TRBJ1-1; D gene uncertain. The CDR3 spans 12 residues. Trimming stripped 6 bases from V and 0 bases from J, with 8 bases between. Germline V gene lookup returns CDR1 DFQATT and CDR2 SNEGSKA (reference sequence).

The V call is TRBV2, the J call TRBJ1-6; D unresolved. In germline, CDR1 is SNHLY, CDR2 FYNNEI. Trimming stripped 4 bases from V and 8 bases from J, with 12 bases between. This CDR3 is built from 14 residues. The CDR3 region is CASSGGIKDSPLHF. CDR3 bases: TGTGCCAGCAGTGGAGGTATAAAGGATTCACCCCTCCACTTT.

The chain is built from TRBV12-3 or TRBV12-4 and TRBJ1-1; possibly TRBD1 for D (6 bases). There are 14 residues in the CDR3. V lost 9 bases and J lost 3, with 17 bases in between. CDR3 in DNA: TGTGCCAGTCGGGGGGGGCAGGAGGACACTGAAGCTTTCTTT. Protein product: CASRGGQEDTEAFF.

The chain is built from TRBV12-3 or TRBV12-4 and TRBJ1-1; possibly TRBD1 for D (6 bases). V gave up 5 bases and J gave up 5 bases, with 15 bases separating them. The CDR3 has 14 amino acids. Here the CDR3 reads CASSPQGTGTEAFF. In nucleotides, the CDR3 is TGTGCCAGCAGTCCACAGGGAACAGGGACTGAAGCTTTCTTT.

This chain joins TRBV3-1 and TRBJ1-5; no definite D call. The germline gives CDR1 LGHDT, CDR2 YNNKEL (reference sequence). CDR3 size: 13 residues. V was shortened by 3 bases and J by 4 bases, with 7 bases between the two germline ends. The CDR3 bases are TGTGCCAGCAGCCATGAAGGGAATCAGCCCCAGCATTTT. It is translated as CASSHEGNQPQHF.

The J gene is TRBJ1-5, the V gene TRBV20-1, with D possibly matching TRBD1 (5 bases). CDR1 and CDR2 (germline): DFQATT, SNEGSKA (reference sequence). The CDR3 is 16 amino acids. V shed 4 bases and J shed 0 bases, with 16 bases lying between them. The CDR3 DNA is TGCAGTGCTAAGGGCCCGGGACTCTATAGCAATCAGCCCCAGCATTTT. Translation: CSAKGPGLYSNQPQHF.

This clonotype was detected once. The V call is TRBV12-3 or TRBV12-4, the J call TRBJ1-3, with unresolved D. V was pared by 3 bases and J by 0 bases, with 6 bases between. The CDR3 runs 14 residues. The CDR3 DNA reads TGTGCCAGCAGTTTGCGACACTCTGGAAACACCATATATTTT. Translation: CASSLRHSGNTIYF.

The chain couples TRBV4-1 to TRBJ1-3; the match to TRBD1 covers 8 bases. This CDR3 comprises 19 residues. The junction had 13 bases not matched to a gene; V was cut back by 1 base and J by 2 bases. Germline CDR1 reads MGHRA; CDR2 reads YSYEKL. The DNA of the CDR3 is TGCGCCAGCAGCCAAGCCCCTGTACGGACAGGGCAGACTGGAAACACCATATATTTT. Amino acids: CASSQAPVRTGQTGNTIYF.

V and J are TRBV6-5 and TRBJ1-2; D unresolved. The germline CDR1 and CDR2 sequences are MNHEY and SVGAGI. This CDR3 has 15 amino acids. V was cut by 2 bases and J by 2 bases, with 12 bases left in between. The CDR3 sequence: CASSYGPAVNYGYTF. The CDR3, as DNA: TGTGCCAGCAGTTACGGGCCCGCGGTGAACTATGGCTACACCTTC.